These 25 T cell receptor beta chains came from one sample sequenced in a study of shared clonotypes between healthy human individuals. Produced via immunoSEQ multiplex PCR; TCRdb's table is partial and in-frame only. The sample has about 490,000 clones, about 79% seen once. Specimen: PBMCs. The source is a woman aged 40 to 49 in good health. Some clones in this sample may be carry-over from other donors' samples.

This clone was seen many times. The chain employs TRBV14 and TRBJ2-3; D gene unclear. V was shortened by 1 base and J by 5 bases, with 4 bases between the two germline ends. This CDR3 comprises 12 residues. CDR1 and CDR2 from the germline V gene are SGHDN and FVKESK. As DNA, the CDR3 is TGTGCCAGCAGCCAAGGTAGAGATACGCAGTATTTT. Translation gives CASSQGRDTQYF.

The chain links TRBV2 to TRBJ1-2; D might be TRBD1 (6 bases). The germline CDR1 and CDR2 sequences are SNHLY and FYNNEI. V shed 5 bases and J shed 4 bases, with 11 bases lying between them. The CDR3 runs to 13 residues. For the CDR3, the DNA is TGTGCCAGCAGTCAGGACAGAGCCTATGGCTACACCTTC. This gives the protein CASSQDRAYGYTF. Full variable domain (outside the CDR3, taken from reference TRBV2 and TRBJ1-2): EPEVTQTPSHQVTQMGQEVILRCVPISNHLYFYWYRQILGQKVEFLVSFYNNEISEKSEIFDDQFSVERPDGSNFTLKIRSTKLEDSAMYFCASSQDRAYGYTFGSGTRLTVV.

This clone was observed a few times. The chain links TRBV9 to TRBJ2-1, with D perhaps matching TRBD1 (5 bases). This CDR3 region has 14 residues. In germline, CDR1 is SGDLS, CDR2 YYNGEE. Trimming left V 3 bases short and J 0 bases short, with 7 bases between. CDR3 in amino acids: CASSEQGSYNEQFF. The DNA for the CDR3 is TGTGCCAGCAGCGAGCAGGGCTCCTACAATGAGCAGTTCTTC. The whole variable domain, filled in from reference TRBV9 and TRBJ2-1, reads DSGVTQTPKHLITATGQRVTLRCSPRSGDLSVYWYQQSLDQGLQFLIQYYNGEERAKGNILERFSAQQFPDLHSELNLSSLELGDSALYFCASSEQGSYNEQFFGPGTRLTVL.

The genes are TRBV18 and TRBJ2-6; D uncertain. The CDR3 contains 17 residues. From germline, CDR1 is KGHSH and CDR2 LQKENI. V gave up 3 bases and J gave up 0 bases, with 12 bases separating them. CDR3 residues: CASSPPLSPSGANVLTF. DNA for the CDR3: TGTGCCAGCTCACCCCCCCTCTCGCCCTCTGGGGCCAACGTCCTGACTTTC.

There are many counts of this clone. This chain uses TRBV5-8 with TRBJ2-1; TRBD2 matches at 13 bases. The CDR3 contains 15 residues. The germline gives CDR1 SGHTS, CDR2 YDEGEE. Unmatched junction bases numbered 4, after V lost 4 bases and J lost 6 bases. CDR3 protein: CASSLGLAGVNEQFF. The CDR3 DNA is TGTGCCAGCAGCCTCGGACTAGCGGGGGTCAATGAGCAGTTCTTC.

This chain joins TRBV6-5 and TRBJ1-1; TRBD1 matches at 8 bases. The CDR3 sequence is 14 residues long. Per germline, CDR1 MNHEY and CDR2 SVGAGI. With V trimmed by 2 bases and J by 10 bases, 9 bases remained unmatched. CDR3 bases: TGTGCCAGCAGTTACGACGCAGGGGGCCAGGGAGCTTTCTTT. Translation: CASSYDAGGQGAFF.

Many counts were recorded for this clone. The chain carries TRBV6-1 and TRBJ1-1, with D perhaps TRBD1 (5 bases). This CDR3 comprises 12 residues. V lost 4 bases to trimming and J lost 6 bases, with 9 bases between them. The germline gives CDR1 MNHNS, CDR2 SASEGT. In DNA, the CDR3 is TGTGCCAGCAGTGCGGGCAGGGCTGAAGCTTTCTTT. Translating gives CASSAGRAEAFF.

The J gene is TRBJ2-4, the V gene TRBV5-1; D may be TRBD1 or TRBD2 (5 bases each). Trimming took 1 base from V and 0 from J, leaving 8 bases between them. Germline V lookup: CDR1 SGHRS, CDR2 YFSETQ. CDR3 length: 15 amino acids. CDR3 nucleotides: TGCGCCAGCAGCTTGAGGGGAGTAGCCAAAAACATTCAGTACTTC. Protein product: CASSLRGVAKNIQYF.

Regarding this clone: The junction and the germline gene differ at one end; a read error may be behind it. V usage is TRBV19 and J usage is TRBJ2-2; 8 nucleotides match TRBD2. CDR1 is LNHDA and CDR2 is SQIVND in the germline V gene (reference sequence). The CDR3 loop spans 14 amino acids. The CDR3 region is CASSSSAGVGELFF. Written as DNA, the CDR3 is TGTGCCAGCAGTAGTTCAGCGGGAGTCGGGGAGCTGTTTTTT.

The rearrangement links TRBV5-6 to TRBJ2-1, with TRBD2 matching over 14 bases. Trimming cost V 4 bases and J 7 bases; bases outside gene matches: 7. This CDR3 has 16 residues. Germline-derived CDR1 and CDR2 are SGHDT and YYEEEE. DNA of the CDR3: TGTGCCAGCAGCCCGGGACTAGCGGGAGTATGGAATGAGCAGTTCTTC. It codes for CASSPGLAGVWNEQFF. The variable domain in full, with the rest retrieved from reference TRBV5-6 and TRBJ2-1, is DAGVTQSPTHLIKTRGQQVTLRCSPKSGHDTVSWYQQALGQGPQFIFQYYEEEERQRGNFPDRFSGHQFPNYSSELNVNALLLGDSALYLCASSPGLAGVWNEQFFGPGTRLTVL.

The V and J genes are TRBV7-3 and TRBJ2-7, with D unresolved. The V end was cut by 5 bases, the J end by 1 base, with 12 bases between. Per the germline V gene, CDR1 is SGHTA and CDR2 is FQGTGA. This CDR3 has 14 amino acids. This CDR3 reads CASSLGPTSYEQYF. In DNA, the CDR3 is TGTGCCAGCAGCCTGGGCCCCACGTCCTACGAGCAGTACTTC.

The chain links TRBV15 to TRBJ2-5; no definite D call. The CDR3 is 12 residues long. Germline CDR1 and CDR2: LNHNV and YYDKDF (reference sequence). The V end lost 1 base, the J end lost 4 bases, and 4 bases lay between the germline ends. The CDR3 DNA reads as TGTGCCACCAGCAGAGGACGAGAGACCCAGTACTTC. Translating it yields CATSRGRETQYF.

The chain uses TRBV29-1 and TRBJ2-1, with D uncertain. Germline assignment: CDR1 SQVTM and CDR2 ANQGSEA. The CDR3 has 10 residues. Trimming left V 4 bases short and J 10 bases short, with 8 bases between. This CDR3 reads CSVGVEEQFF. CDR3 coding DNA: TGCAGCGTTGGGGTTGAGGAGCAGTTCTTC.

The chain employs TRBV19 and TRBJ2-3; D possibly corresponds to TRBD2 (5 bases). The V end lost 3 bases, the J end lost 1 base, and 8 bases lay between the germline ends. CDR1 and CDR2 (germline): LNHDA, SQIVND (reference sequence). This CDR3 is built from 14 residues. DNA of the CDR3: TGTGCCAGTAGTATCGGGGAAGGCACAGATACGCAGTATTTT. This encodes CASSIGEGTDTQYF.

The chain recombines TRBV18 with TRBJ2-2; TRBD2 agrees at 9 bases. This CDR3 comprises 16 residues. Per the germline V gene, CDR1 is KGHSH and CDR2 is LQKENI. The V segment lost 5 bases and the J segment 3 bases; nucleotides outside the gene matches: 7. The CDR3 protein is CASSIAGGPDTGELFF. The CDR3 nucleotides read TGTGCCAGCTCAATTGCGGGAGGGCCGGACACCGGGGAGCTGTTTTTT.

V and J are TRBV5-1 and TRBJ2-1, with 7 bases identical to TRBD1. Germline values: CDR1 SGHRS, CDR2 YFSETQ. The CDR3 runs 13 residues. V was pared by 2 bases and J by 4 bases, with 0 bases of the junction left unmatched. CDR3 amino acids: CASSLQGYNEQFF. Written as DNA, the CDR3 is TGCGCCAGCAGCTTACAGGGGTACAATGAGCAGTTCTTC.

The chain carries TRBV28 and TRBJ2-2; TRBD1 agrees at 9 bases. The CDR3 sequence is 16 residues long. The germline CDR1 and CDR2 sequences are MDHEN and SYDVKM. V lost 6 bases and J lost 4; bases outside the gene matches: 9. CDR3 DNA sequence: TGTGCCAGCAGACCCACAGGGGGCGCGGGCACCGGGGAGCTGTTTTTT. Its protein is CASRPTGGAGTGELFF.

The V call is TRBV5-5, the J call TRBJ2-3; D ambiguous. This CDR3 is 14 amino acids long. Trimming took off 0 bases at V and 2 bases at J, with 7 bases between the two ends. Germline V gene data show CDR1 as SGHKS and CDR2 as YYEKEE (reference sequence). CDR3 sequence: CASSLGQNTDTQYF. The CDR3, as DNA: TGTGCCAGCAGCTTGGGTCAGAACACAGATACGCAGTATTTT.

This clone has only a few counts. The rearrangement uses TRBV19 and TRBJ2-5; 14 bases map to TRBD2. This CDR3 spans 18 amino acids. CDR1 is LNHDA, CDR2 SQIVND, per germline (reference sequence). The V segment lost 8 bases and the J segment 5 bases; nucleotides outside the gene matches: 16. DNA for the CDR3: TGTGCCAGTCGGTCGGGGACTAGCGGGAGCATTGGATCGGAGACCCAGTACTTC. This sequence encodes CASRSGTSGSIGSETQYF.

This clone came up a few times. Other DNA sequences in the sample encode the same CDR3. V is TRBV18 and J is TRBJ2-7; 12 bases agree with TRBD2. Germline CDR1 reads KGHSH; CDR2 reads LQKENI. Germline trimming cut 6 bases from V and 4 bases from J; bases unmatched to any gene: 4. The CDR3 consists of 14 residues. CDR3 region: CASSSGTSGYEQYF. DNA for the CDR3: TGTGCCAGCTCGTCCGGGACTAGCGGGTACGAGCAGTACTTC.

This sequence joins TRBV29-1 and TRBJ2-3; tentative D call: TRBD1 (6 bases). V was pared by 1 base and J by 4 bases, with 12 bases between. CDR1 is SQVTM and CDR2 is ANQGSEA in the germline V gene. This CDR3 has 14 amino acids. This CDR3 is CSVEGGPLADTQYF. CDR3 coding DNA: TGCAGCGTTGAAGGGGGGCCCTTAGCAGATACGCAGTATTTT.

This chain links TRBV28 with TRBJ1-1; D might be TRBD1 (5 bases). V shed 3 bases and J shed 1 base, with 12 bases lying between them. The CDR3 runs to 15 residues. The germline V gene encodes CDR1 MDHEN and CDR2 SYDVKM. CDR3 protein: CASSFEGRTNTEAFF. The DNA of the CDR3 is TGTGCCAGCAGTTTTGAGGGGCGGACGAACACTGAAGCTTTCTTT.

The rearrangement links TRBV7-9 to TRBJ1-1; D gene uncertain. CDR1 SEHNR and CDR2 FQNEAQ come from the germline V gene (reference sequence). The CDR3 extends over 15 amino acids. With 1 base removed from V and 0 bases from J, the gap between germline ends came to 9 bases. DNA for the CDR3: TGTGCCAGCAGCTTAGATACGGCCATGAACACTGAAGCTTTCTTT. It is translated as CASSLDTAMNTEAFF.

The chain couples TRBV9 to TRBJ1-2; 7 bases match TRBD1. The germline gives CDR1 SGDLS, CDR2 YYNGEE. The CDR3 consists of 15 residues. V was pared by 4 bases and J by 3 bases, with 9 bases of the junction left unmatched. Here the CDR3 DNA reads TGTGCCAGCAGCCTAATCGGGACAGCCTACTATGGCTACACCTTC. Translating it yields CASSLIGTAYYGYTF.

V is TRBV18 and J is TRBJ1-5; 8 bases map to TRBD1. This CDR3 has 14 amino acids. Germline lookup yields CDR1 KGHSH and CDR2 LQKENI. The trim removed 6 bases at V and 9 bases at J, leaving 10 bases unmatched. Here the CDR3 DNA reads TGTGCCAGCTCCCAAAGACAGGGGATCTTGCCCCAGCATTTT. Its translation: CASSQRQGILPQHF.